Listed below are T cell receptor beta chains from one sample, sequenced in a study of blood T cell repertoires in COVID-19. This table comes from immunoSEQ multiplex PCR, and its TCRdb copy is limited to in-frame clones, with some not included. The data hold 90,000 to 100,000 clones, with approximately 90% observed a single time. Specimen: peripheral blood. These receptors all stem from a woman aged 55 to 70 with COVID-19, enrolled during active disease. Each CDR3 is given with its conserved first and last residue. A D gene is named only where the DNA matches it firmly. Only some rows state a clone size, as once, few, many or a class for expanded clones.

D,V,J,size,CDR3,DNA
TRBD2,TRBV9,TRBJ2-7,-,CASSVGLAGAESYEQYF,TGTGCCAGCAGCGTAGGGCTAGCGGGGGCCGAATCCTACGAGCAGTACTTC
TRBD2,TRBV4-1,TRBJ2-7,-,CASSLFGTSGSYEQYF,TGCGCCAGCAGCCTTTTCGGGACTAGCGGCTCCTACGAGCAGTACTTC
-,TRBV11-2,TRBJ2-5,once,CASSLDRGYQETQYF,TGTGCCAGCAGCTTAGACCGGGGGTACCAAGAGACCCAGTACTTC
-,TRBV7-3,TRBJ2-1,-,CASTYGGPYNEQFF,TGTGCCAGCACCTACGGGGGGCCTTACAATGAGCAGTTCTTC
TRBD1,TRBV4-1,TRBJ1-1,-,CASSQDTGGEDEAFF,TGCGCCAGCAGCCAAGACACAGGGGGCGAGGATGAAGCTTTCTTT
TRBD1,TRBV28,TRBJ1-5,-,CASSLLQGAVQPQHF,TGTGCCAGCAGTTTGTTACAGGGGGCAGTTCAGCCCCAGCATTTT
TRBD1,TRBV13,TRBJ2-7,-,CASSFGTGGDEQYF,TGTGCCAGCAGCTTCGGGACAGGGGGCGACGAGCAGTACTTC
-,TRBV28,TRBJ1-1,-,CASRDRNTEAFF,TGTGCCAGCAGGGACAGGAACACTGAAGCTTTCTTT
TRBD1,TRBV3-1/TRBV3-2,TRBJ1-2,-,CASSLTGYGYTF,TGTGCCAGCAGCCTGACAGGGTACGGCTACACCTTC
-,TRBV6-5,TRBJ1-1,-,CASSIGDDEAFF,TGTGCCAGCAGCATCGGGGATGATGAAGCTTTCTTT
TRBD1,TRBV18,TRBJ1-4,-,CASSPSSGQGGEKLFF,TGTGCCAGCTCACCAAGTTCGGGACAGGGCGGTGAAAAACTGTTTTTT
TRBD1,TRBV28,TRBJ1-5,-,CASHRGVGQPQHF,TGTGCCAGCCACAGGGGGGTAGGTCAGCCCCAGCATTTT
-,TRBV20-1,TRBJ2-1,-,CSARTNNEQFF,TGCAGTGCAAGGACAAACAATGAGCAGTTCTTC
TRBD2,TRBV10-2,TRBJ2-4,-,CASSEGAGAIVKNIQYF,TGCGCCAGCAGTGAAGGAGCGGGGGCGATAGTAAAAAACATTCAGTACTTC